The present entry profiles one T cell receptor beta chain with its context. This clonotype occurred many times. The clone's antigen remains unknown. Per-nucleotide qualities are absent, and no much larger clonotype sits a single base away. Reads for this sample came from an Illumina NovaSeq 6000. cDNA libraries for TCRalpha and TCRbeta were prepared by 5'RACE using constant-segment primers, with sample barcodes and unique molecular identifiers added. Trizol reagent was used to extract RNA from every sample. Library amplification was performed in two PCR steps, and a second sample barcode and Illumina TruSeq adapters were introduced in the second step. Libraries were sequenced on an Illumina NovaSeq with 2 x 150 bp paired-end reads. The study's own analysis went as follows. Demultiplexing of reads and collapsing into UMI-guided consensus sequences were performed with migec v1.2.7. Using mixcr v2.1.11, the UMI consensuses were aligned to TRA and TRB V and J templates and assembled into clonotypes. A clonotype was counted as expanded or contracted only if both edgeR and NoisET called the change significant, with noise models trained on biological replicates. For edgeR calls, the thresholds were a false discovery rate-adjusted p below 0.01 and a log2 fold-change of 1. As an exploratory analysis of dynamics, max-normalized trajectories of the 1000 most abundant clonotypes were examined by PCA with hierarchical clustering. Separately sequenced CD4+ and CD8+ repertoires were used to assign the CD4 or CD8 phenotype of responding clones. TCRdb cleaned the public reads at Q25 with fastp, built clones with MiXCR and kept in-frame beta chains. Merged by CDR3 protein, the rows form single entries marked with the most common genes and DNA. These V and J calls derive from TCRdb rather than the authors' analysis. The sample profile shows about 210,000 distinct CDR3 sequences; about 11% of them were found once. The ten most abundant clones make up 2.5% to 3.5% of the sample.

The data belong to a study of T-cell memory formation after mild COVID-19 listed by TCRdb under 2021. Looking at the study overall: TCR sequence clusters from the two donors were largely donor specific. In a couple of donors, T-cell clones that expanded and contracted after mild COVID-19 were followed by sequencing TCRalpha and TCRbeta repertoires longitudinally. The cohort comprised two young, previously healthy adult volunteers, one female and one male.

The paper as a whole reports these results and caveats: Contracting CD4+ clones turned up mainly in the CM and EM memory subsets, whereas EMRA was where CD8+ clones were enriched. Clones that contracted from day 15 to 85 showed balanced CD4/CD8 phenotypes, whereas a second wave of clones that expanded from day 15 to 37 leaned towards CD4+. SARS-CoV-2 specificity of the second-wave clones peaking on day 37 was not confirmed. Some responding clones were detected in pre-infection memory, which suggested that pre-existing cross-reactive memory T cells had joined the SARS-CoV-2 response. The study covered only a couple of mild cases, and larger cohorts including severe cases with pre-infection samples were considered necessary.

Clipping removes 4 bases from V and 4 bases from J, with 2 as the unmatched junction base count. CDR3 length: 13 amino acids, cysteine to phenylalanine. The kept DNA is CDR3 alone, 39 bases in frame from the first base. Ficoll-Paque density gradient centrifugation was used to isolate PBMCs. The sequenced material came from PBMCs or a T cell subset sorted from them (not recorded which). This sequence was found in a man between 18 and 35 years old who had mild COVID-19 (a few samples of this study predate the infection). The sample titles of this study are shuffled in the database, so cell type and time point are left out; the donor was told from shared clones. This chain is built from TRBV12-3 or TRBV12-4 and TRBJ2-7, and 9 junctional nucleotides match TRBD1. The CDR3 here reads CASSWDRVYEQYF. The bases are TGTGCCAGCAGTTGGGACAGGGTGTACGAGCAGTACTTC.